These 22 T cell receptor beta chains were sequenced from one sample in a study of OX40 agonist ivuxolimab in advanced cancers. TCRdb's copy holds only in-frame clones and misses some; the assay was immunoSEQ multiplex PCR. The sample lists approximately 80,000 clones, about nine tenths seen once, with around 0.34% in the top ten. The specimen comprised CD4+ or CD8+ T cells sorted from blood, sampled in a trial of the OX40 agonist ivuxolimab. These receptors originate from an adult with an advanced solid tumor such as melanoma, head and neck, liver or kidney cancer.

This clone was observed a single time. This sequence joins TRBV6-5 and TRBJ1-5; D gene unclear. CDR1 and CDR2 from the germline V gene are MNHEY and SVGAGI. The V end lost 6 bases, the J end lost 0 bases, and 6 bases lay between the germline ends. The CDR3 contains 13 residues. This CDR3 is CASRLYSNQPQHF. CDR3 nucleotides: TGTGCCAGCAGGCTGTATAGCAATCAGCCCCAGCATTTT.

The chain combines TRBV7-9 with TRBJ1-6; no reliable D call. The CDR3 length is 12 residues. Trimming took 6 bases from V and 3 from J, leaving 3 bases between them. The germline CDR1 and CDR2 sequences are SEHNR and FQNEAQ (reference sequence). In DNA, the CDR3 is TGTGCCAGCAGGAGCTATAATTCACCCCTCCACTTT. Translation gives CASRSYNSPLHF.

This chain links TRBV5-5 with TRBJ2-7; D is possibly TRBD2 (5 bases). This CDR3 has 12 residues. V lost 4 bases to trimming and J lost 0 bases, with 5 bases between them. Per the germline V gene, CDR1 is SGHKS and CDR2 is YYEKEE (reference sequence). Here the CDR3 DNA reads TGTGCCAGCAGCGGGAGCTCCTACGAGCAGTACGTC. Encoded protein: CASSGSSYEQYV.

This sequence joins TRBV29-1 and TRBJ1-2, with 7 bases matching TRBD1. There are 13 residues in the CDR3. Germline V CDR1 and CDR2: SQVTM, ANQGSEA. V lost 3 bases and J lost 5; bases outside the gene matches: 6. This chain's CDR3 is CSVEPGTEYGYTF. The CDR3 DNA is TGCAGCGTTGAGCCCGGGACAGAATATGGCTACACCTTC.

The chain has TRBV6-4 and TRBJ1-1; TRBD1 agrees at 7 bases. Per germline, CDR1 MRHNA and CDR2 SNTAGT. The V and J ends lost 2 bases and 4 bases, in that order; junction bases with no gene match: 4. This CDR3 spans 14 amino acids. The CDR3 DNA reads TGTGCCAGCAGTGACCCGGCAGGGGGCACTGAAGCTTTCTTT. As protein: CASSDPAGGTEAFF.

V and J are TRBV27 and TRBJ2-7; 8 bases map to TRBD2. The junction had 4 bases not matched to a gene; V was cut back by 6 bases and J by 0 bases. This CDR3 spans 14 amino acids. CDR1 is MNHEY and CDR2 is SMNVEV in the germline V gene (reference sequence). The CDR3 region has the DNA TGTGCCAGCAGGGTAGCGGGGAGCTCCTACGAGCAGTACTTC. It is translated as CASRVAGSSYEQYF.

The table lists this clone with a few counts. The chain couples TRBV5-5 to TRBJ2-1; 10 bases map to TRBD1. The length of the CDR3 is 17 residues. J lost 7 bases, V lost 4 bases, and 14 bases had no gene match. Per germline, CDR1 SGHKS and CDR2 YYEKEE (reference sequence). In nucleotides, the CDR3 is TGTGCCAGCAGCGCCCTAGGGAGACAGGGGGCCGTGAATGAGCAGTTCTTC. It specifies CASSALGRQGAVNEQFF.

The V and J genes are TRBV6-6 and TRBJ2-7; no firm D call. The CDR3 totals 11 residues. The V gene's germline CDR1 is MNHNY and CDR2 SVGAGI (reference sequence). V gave up 8 bases and J gave up 3 bases, with 8 bases separating them. CDR3 sequence: CASGMLYEQYF. Here the CDR3 DNA reads TGTGCCAGCGGCATGCTCTACGAGCAGTACTTC.

The V gene is TRBV6-5, the J gene TRBJ1-2; no definite D call. Trimming removed 4 bases at V and 14 bases at J, with 20 bases between. From germline, CDR1 is MNHEY and CDR2 SVGAGI. The CDR3 runs 13 residues. The CDR3 bases are TGTGCCAGCAGTTTGACGGTTGATAAGGCTAGTACCTTC. Translated: CASSLTVDKASTF.

The V call is TRBV30, the J call TRBJ2-7, with D perhaps matching TRBD1 (6 bases). The CDR3 runs 12 residues. V was pared by 2 bases and J by 3 bases, with 8 bases between. Germline V CDR1 and CDR2: GTSNPN, SVGIG (reference sequence). CDR3 nucleotide sequence: TGTGCCTGGAGTCCCAGGGGCTACGAGCAGTACTTC. Its protein is CAWSPRGYEQYF.

This rearrangement joins TRBV7-2 to TRBJ1-4; 8 bases match TRBD1. The V segment lost 5 bases and the J segment 3 bases; nucleotides outside the gene matches: 14. The CDR3 runs 18 residues. Germline CDR1 reads SGHTA; CDR2 reads FQGNSA. CDR3 in amino acids: CASSADRVGGGSNEKLFF. For the CDR3, the DNA is TGTGCCAGCAGCGCGGACAGGGTCGGTGGAGGATCTAATGAAAAACTGTTTTTT.

This clone was detected only once. The CDR3 DNA follows: TGTGCCAGCAGCTTGAGGACAGGGGAGTTAAACATTCAGTACTTC. This encodes CASSLRTGELNIQYF. V usage is TRBV5-4 and J usage is TRBJ2-4; the match to TRBD1 covers 9 bases. The ends lost 1 base at V and 6 bases at J; junction bases unmatched: 5. Germline V gives CDR1 SGHNT, CDR2 YYREEE (reference sequence). This CDR3 is 15 amino acids long.

This chain joins TRBV19 and TRBJ1-6, with 7 bases matching TRBD1. Germline values: CDR1 LNHDA, CDR2 SQIVND (reference sequence). The V gene end was trimmed by 6 bases and the J gene end by 8 bases; junction bases not matched to a gene: 7. This CDR3 region has 14 residues. CDR3 coding DNA: TGTGCCAGTAGAACCGGGACAGCCGATTCACCCCTCCACTTT. The encoded protein is CASRTGTADSPLHF.

CDR3 in amino acids: CASSTRSYNEQFF. CDR3 sequence (DNA): TGTGCCAGCAGCACGAGATCCTACAATGAGCAGTTCTTC. The J gene is TRBJ2-1, the V gene TRBV28, with D unresolved. The V gene's germline CDR1 is MDHEN and CDR2 SYDVKM. Trimming removed 6 bases from V and 1 base from J, with 7 bases in between. The CDR3 has 13 amino acids. The full variable domain, its missing parts supplied by reference TRBV28 and TRBJ2-1, is DVKVTQSSRYLVKRTGEKVFLECVQDMDHENMFWYRQDPGLGLRLIYFSYDVKMKEKGDIPEGYSVSREKKERFSLILESASTNQTSMYLCASSTRSYNEQFFGPGTRLTVL.

The J gene is TRBJ1-2, the V gene TRBV19; no clear D. The germline V and J ends were trimmed by 6 bases and 8 bases, with 13 bases remaining between them. This CDR3 spans 12 amino acids. Germline V gene lookup returns CDR1 LNHDA and CDR2 SQIVND (reference sequence). The CDR3 nucleotides read TGTGCCAGTAGGGCCCCAATGGAAGGCTACACCTTC. It codes for CASRAPMEGYTF. Variable domain in full (rest from reference TRBV19 and TRBJ1-2): DGGITQSPKYLFRKEGQNVTLSCEQNLNHDAMYWYRQDPGQGLRLIYYSQIVNDFQKGDIAEGYSVSREKKESFPLTVTSAQKNPTAFYLCASRAPMEGYTFGSGTRLTVV.

With respect to this clone: A read error may produce the germline difference seen at one junction end. The chain links TRBV5-5 to TRBJ1-4; D remains ambiguous. Germline V gene sequence: CDR1 SGHKS, CDR2 YYEKEE (reference sequence). The CDR3 runs 13 residues. CDR3 protein: CASSLGWGSRRAF. In nucleotides, the CDR3 is TGTGCCAGCAGCTTGGGTTGGGGTTCTCGACGTGCCTTT.

This chain uses TRBV13 with TRBJ2-7, with 12 bases that match TRBD1. V dropped 4 bases and J dropped 6; count of bases not matched to a gene: 7. Germline CDR1 reads PRHDT; CDR2 reads FYEKMQ (reference sequence). The CDR3 has 15 residues. The CDR3 region has the DNA TGTGCCAGCAGCTCTAGACCGGGACAGGGGGCCGAGCAGTACGTC. Translation: CASSSRPGQGAEQYV.

The V call is TRBV5-1, the J call TRBJ2-1, with D perhaps being TRBD1 or TRBD2 (5 bases each). The CDR3 extends over 17 amino acids. The germline V gene encodes CDR1 SGHRS and CDR2 YFSETQ. V dropped 5 bases and J dropped 6 bases, with 24 bases sitting between them. The CDR3 loop is CASSPGHRDVGTNEQFF. CDR3 nucleotides: TGCGCCAGCAGTCCCGGCCATCGGGACGTGGGGACCAATGAGCAGTTCTTC.

The rearrangement uses TRBV19 and TRBJ1-5, with 8 bases lining up with TRBD1. This CDR3 comprises 18 residues. Trimming took 4 bases from V and 0 from J; bases not matched to a gene: 11. Germline CDR1 is LNHDA and CDR2 is SQIVND (reference sequence). The CDR3 DNA sequence: TGTGCCAGTAGTAACTTAGGACAGGGCCTATATAGCAATCAGCCCCAGCATTTT. It codes for CASSNLGQGLYSNQPQHF.

The chain is built from TRBV19 and TRBJ1-2; weak D call: TRBD1 (5 bases). Germline loops: CDR1 LNHDA, CDR2 SQIVND (reference sequence). The germline V and J ends were trimmed by 5 bases and 3 bases, with 19 bases remaining between them. The CDR3 length is 16 residues. This CDR3 is CASSHGRGRDDYGYTF. CDR3 coding DNA: TGTGCCAGTAGTCATGGACGGGGGAGAGATGACTATGGCTACACCTTC.

The chain combines TRBV19 with TRBJ2-3; 11 bases match TRBD1. Per the germline V gene, CDR1 is LNHDA and CDR2 is SQIVND (reference sequence). The CDR3 runs 18 residues. V lost 2 bases to trimming and J lost 5 bases; unmatched junction nucleotides: 12. CDR3 sequence (DNA): TGTGCCAGTAGTATATCTCCCGGACAGGGGGCTACCCGAGATACGCAGTATTTT. Its protein is CASSISPGQGATRDTQYF.

The chain employs TRBV5-1 and TRBJ2-3, with TRBD1 identical over 8 bases. The germline CDR1 and CDR2 sequences are SGHRS and YFSETQ. J gave up 7 bases and V 4 bases, and 5 bases lay outside the gene matches. The CDR3 extends over 13 amino acids. The CDR3 sequence is CASSPTGGNTQYF. CDR3 coding DNA: TGCGCCAGCAGCCCTACAGGGGGGAATACGCAGTATTTT.